The T cell receptor beta chain under discussion was sequenced for a study of identifying expanded T cells in peripheral blood. Study-wide findings and caveats: Roughly 1.1 clones differed between technical replicates, versus about 15 and 19 over time. Variance in clone template counts between approximately 2-week samples significantly increased with total template count across all healthy donors.

Data came from immunoSEQ multiplex PCR; TCRdb stores just in-frame clones and leaves some out. The sample lists about 86,000 clones, roughly 84% occurring once. V lost 0 bases to trimming and J lost 4 bases, with 15 bases between them. Germline assignment: CDR1 MNHEY and CDR2 SVGAGI. The CDR3 is 16 residues long. Concerning this clone itself: What it binds is unknown.

No infections or other immune events were documented during collection. The TCR originated in a person aged 18-70 years in good health. V and J are TRBV6-5 and TRBJ1-2, with TRBD1 as a possible D gene (6 bases). Specimen: blood. CDR3 nucleotide sequence: TGTGCCAGCAGTTACTCGGGAACAGGGTCGGGCTATGGCTACACCTTC. Its translation: CASSYSGTGSGYGYTF.